Following are 13 T cell receptor beta chains from one sample sequenced in a study of blood T cell repertoires in COVID-19. Produced via immunoSEQ multiplex PCR; TCRdb's table is partial and in-frame only. The table lists some 300,000 clones, approximately 86% of them singletons. The sample taken for sequencing was peripheral blood. Receptors were obtained from a man between 65 and 79 years old with acute or convalescent COVID-19.

CDR3 coding DNA: TGTGCCAGCAGCTTATTCAGGGAAAGGGAGACCCAGTACTTC. Its translation is CASSLFRERETQYF. The chain joins TRBV7-2 to TRBJ2-5; weak D call: TRBD1 (5 bases). Germline V gives CDR1 SGHTA, CDR2 FQGNSA. The V gene lost 2 bases and the J gene lost 5 bases, with 12 bases spanning the gap. The CDR3 length is 14 residues.

The chain has TRBV28 and TRBJ2-2, with TRBD1 as a possible D gene (6 bases). Trimming removed 5 bases from V and 4 bases from J, with 17 bases in between. The V gene's germline CDR1 is MDHEN and CDR2 SYDVKM. This CDR3 comprises 16 residues. CDR3 amino acids: CASSTQGQGPTGELFF. In DNA form, the CDR3 reads TGTGCCAGCAGTACCCAGGGGCAGGGACCCACCGGGGAGCTGTTTTTT.

This clone was seen a few times. In DNA form, the CDR3 reads TGTGCCTGGAGTGGGCAGGTCCGGTCACCCCTCCACTTT. It encodes CAWSGQVRSPLHF. This rearrangement joins TRBV30 to TRBJ1-6; no clear D gene. The CDR3 totals 13 residues. V lost 1 base and J lost 10, with 11 bases in between. The V gene's germline CDR1 is GTSNPN and CDR2 SVGIG (reference sequence).

This chain connects TRBV2 to TRBJ1-2; possibly TRBD1 for D (5 bases). The CDR3 is 14 amino acids. V was shortened by 2 bases and J by 2 bases, with 9 bases between the two germline ends. CDR1 is SNHLY, CDR2 FYNNEI, per germline. The CDR3 spells CASSEQGTNYGYTF. The CDR3 DNA reads as TGTGCCAGCAGTGAACAGGGAACAAACTATGGCTACACCTTC.

The chain recombines TRBV7-2 with TRBJ1-2, with a possible D match to TRBD1 (5 bases). The CDR3 has 14 amino acids. Germline CDR1 reads SGHTA; CDR2 reads FQGNSA. V shed 0 bases and J shed 8 bases, with 13 bases lying between them. CDR3 sequence reads: CASSLAWGEEGYTF. Written as DNA, the CDR3 is TGTGCCAGCAGCTTAGCGTGGGGGGAGGAGGGCTACACCTTC.

This chain connects TRBV7-2 to TRBJ2-2; 10 bases are a match to TRBD2. The CDR3 runs to 15 residues. CDR1 SGHTA and CDR2 FQGNSA come from the germline V gene. With V trimmed by 5 bases and J by 4 bases, 4 bases remained unmatched. The CDR3 nucleotides are TGTGCCAGCAGCGCCCTAGCGGGGGCCACCGGGGAGCTGTTTTTT. It encodes CASSALAGATGELFF.

V and J are TRBV7-2 and TRBJ2-7, with TRBD2 matching 8 bases. CDR1 and CDR2 (germline): SGHTA, FQGNSA. The CDR3 is 16 residues long. V shed 5 bases, J shed 1 base, and the junction held 10 bases outside the gene matches. CDR3 sequence reads: CASSPSGLINSYEQYF. For the CDR3, the DNA is TGTGCCAGCAGCCCTAGCGGGTTGATTAATTCCTACGAGCAGTACTTC.

The chain combines TRBV20-1 with TRBJ2-5; D gene uncertain. From germline, CDR1 is DFQATT and CDR2 SNEGSKA (reference sequence). Trimming shortened V by 3 bases and J by 2 bases, and 7 bases separated the two germline ends. The CDR3 spans 12 residues. The CDR3 loop is CSASWQQETQYF. CDR3 bases: TGCAGTGCTAGTTGGCAGCAAGAGACCCAGTACTTC.

The chain combines TRBV10-3 with TRBJ1-4; maybe TRBD1 (5 bases). Germline CDR1 is ENHRY and CDR2 is SYGVKD. The CDR3 has 14 amino acids. Deletions cut 3 bases from V and 4 bases from J, with 9 bases between. For the CDR3, the DNA is TGTGCCATCAGTGATCGGCAGGGTAATGAAAAACTGTTTTTT. Protein: CAISDRQGNEKLFF.

This rearrangement joins TRBV5-6 to TRBJ2-4, with D maybe TRBD2 (5 bases). Trimming pared 2 bases from V and 13 bases from J, leaving 19 bases between. This CDR3 has 14 residues. Germline V CDR1 and CDR2: SGHDT, YYEEEE. The CDR3 region has the DNA TGTGCCAGCAGCTTTAGAACGGGAAACAGTGGCCAGTACTTC. Translating gives CASSFRTGNSGQYF.

The chain uses TRBV9 and TRBJ2-3, with D perhaps matching TRBD2 (6 bases). The germline CDR1 and CDR2 sequences are SGDLS and YYNGEE. This CDR3 contains 16 residues. The ends were cut back, 4 bases at V and 3 bases at J, with 18 bases in the middle. CDR3 nucleotide sequence: TGTGCCAGCAGCCTAAGAGAGGGCGGGACTACAGATACGCAGTATTTT. This encodes CASSLREGGTTDTQYF.

V is TRBV19 and J is TRBJ1-2; 10 nucleotides align to TRBD1. The CDR3 contains 17 residues. Unmatched junction bases numbered 14, after V lost 7 bases and J lost 3 bases. Germline-derived CDR1 and CDR2 are LNHDA and SQIVND (reference sequence). Written as DNA, the CDR3 is TGTGCCAGTACCGCACCCACTGGGGGACAGGGGCACTATGGCTACACCTTC. Its protein product is CASTAPTGGQGHYGYTF.

The J gene is TRBJ1-6, the V gene TRBV5-6; 7 bases match TRBD1. Germline V gene data show CDR1 as SGHDT and CDR2 as YYEEEE. The CDR3 length is 15 residues. V trimming: 1 base; J trimming: 6 bases; junction bases outside the gene matches: 4. The CDR3 bases are TGTGCCAGCAGCTTGAGGGGGCTGGGTAATTCACCCCTCCACTTT. Its translation is CASSLRGLGNSPLHF.